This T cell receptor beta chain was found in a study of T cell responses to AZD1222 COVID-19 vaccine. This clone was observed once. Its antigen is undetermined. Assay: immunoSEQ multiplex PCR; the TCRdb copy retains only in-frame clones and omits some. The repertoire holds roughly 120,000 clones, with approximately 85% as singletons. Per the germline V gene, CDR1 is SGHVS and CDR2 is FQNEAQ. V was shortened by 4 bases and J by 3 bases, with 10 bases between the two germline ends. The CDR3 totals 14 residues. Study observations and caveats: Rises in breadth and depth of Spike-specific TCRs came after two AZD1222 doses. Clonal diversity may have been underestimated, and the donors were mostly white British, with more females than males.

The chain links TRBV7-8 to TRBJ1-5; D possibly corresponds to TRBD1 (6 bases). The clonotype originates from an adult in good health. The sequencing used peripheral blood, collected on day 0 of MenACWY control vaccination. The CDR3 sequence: CASSSRDNNQPQHF. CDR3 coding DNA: TGTGCCAGCAGCTCCCGGGACAACAATCAGCCCCAGCATTTT.